This is a list of T cell receptor beta chains from one sample in a study of T cells in Graves' hyperthyroidism and ophthalmopathy. TCRdb redid the calling of the multiplex PCR reads with MiXCR, one entry per CDR3 protein. The sample has more than 350,000 distinct CDR3 sequences; over 12% are singletons. The specimen was blood. These receptors all come from a woman aged 55 to 70 with Graves' ophthalmopathy. The CDR3 runs from the conserved cysteine through the conserved F or W. D genes are given only for firm matches. Clone size is given for some rows only: seen once, a few or many times, or a class if the clone is expanded.

abundance: -; v_gene: TRBV6-1; d_gene: -; CDR3aa: CASSEWSLGSYEQYF
abundance: -; v_gene: TRBV15; d_gene: -; CDR3aa: CATSPGATQGQGGYTF
abundance: many; v_gene: TRBV27; d_gene: -; CDR3aa: CASSTLDLAYNEQFF
abundance: many; v_gene: TRBV5-1; d_gene: -; CDR3aa: CASSLGGGPGEQFF
abundance: many; v_gene: TRBV7-2; d_gene: TRBD2; CDR3aa: CASSTQRMGTGGETQYF
abundance: -; v_gene: TRBV6-1; d_gene: -; CDR3aa: CASSATEYGYTF
abundance: many; v_gene: TRBV5-1; d_gene: -; CDR3aa: CASSWGRAHDTQYF
abundance: many; v_gene: TRBV12-3/TRBV12-4; d_gene: -; CDR3aa: CASSPTLGEDYGYTF
abundance: few; v_gene: TRBV7-2; d_gene: -; CDR3aa: CASRAGPTGDEQFF
abundance: -; v_gene: TRBV4-2; d_gene: -; CDR3aa: CASSQEAGGGYTF
abundance: few; v_gene: TRBV29-1; d_gene: -; CDR3aa: CSVEVVFRVREQYF
abundance: many; v_gene: TRBV11-1; d_gene: -; CDR3aa: CASSWGSYEQYF
abundance: few; v_gene: TRBV15; d_gene: -; CDR3aa: CATSRALMGRLLAKNIQYF
abundance: -; v_gene: TRBV2; d_gene: -; CDR3aa: CANGGRQNNQPQHF
abundance: many; v_gene: TRBV5-1; d_gene: -; CDR3aa: CASSFYRELAKNIQYF
abundance: -; v_gene: TRBV20-1; d_gene: -; CDR3aa: CSARGLWNEQFF
abundance: many; v_gene: TRBV28; d_gene: -; CDR3aa: CASRVSDLWSTQYF
abundance: few; v_gene: TRBV28; d_gene: TRBD2; CDR3aa: CASSPGLAGVGEAQYF
abundance: many; v_gene: TRBV20-1; d_gene: -; CDR3aa: CSAKSFVVGYEQYF
abundance: -; v_gene: TRBV30; d_gene: -; CDR3aa: CAYQDLLSLGANVLTF
abundance: many; v_gene: TRBV28; d_gene: TRBD2; CDR3aa: CASKFPTGTSGNNEQFF
abundance: many; v_gene: TRBV4-1; d_gene: TRBD2; CDR3aa: CASSQEGVAGLTDTQYF
abundance: many; v_gene: TRBV30; d_gene: -; CDR3aa: CAWSERQTTGELFF
abundance: many; v_gene: TRBV28; d_gene: -; CDR3aa: CASSLGGQWTGTQYF
abundance: many; v_gene: TRBV20-1; d_gene: TRBD2; CDR3aa: CSAPTRLATSTDTQYF
abundance: many; v_gene: TRBV28; d_gene: TRBD1; CDR3aa: CASSPPTGMGDGYTF
abundance: few; v_gene: TRBV6-1; d_gene: -; CDR3aa: CASRAATYEQYF
abundance: few; v_gene: TRBV2; d_gene: -; CDR3aa: CARMTEMNSPLHF
abundance: many; v_gene: TRBV6-1; d_gene: TRBD1; CDR3aa: CASEQGATEAFF
abundance: many; v_gene: TRBV2; d_gene: TRBD2; CDR3aa: CASSAGGGYPREQYF
abundance: many; v_gene: TRBV2; d_gene: TRBD1; CDR3aa: CASSEVGQVRTDTRYF
abundance: many; v_gene: TRBV5-1; d_gene: -; CDR3aa: CASSSGQTAAWEQYF
abundance: few; v_gene: TRBV2; d_gene: -; CDR3aa: CANRDFGQGRGGGANVLTF
abundance: many; v_gene: TRBV3-1; d_gene: TRBD2; CDR3aa: CASSTSGGDNEQFF
abundance: few; v_gene: TRBV25-1; d_gene: -; CDR3aa: CASSDPIGGTSTDTQYF
abundance: many; v_gene: TRBV2; d_gene: -; CDR3aa: CASSTDLMEKDEQFF